This T cell receptor (beta chain) was sequenced in a study of blood T cell repertoires in COVID-19. As for the study in general: Both acute and convalescent COVID-19 samples were obtained from the United States, Italy and Spain. The analysed material was cDNA or gDNA that came from T cells, B-cell-depleted T cells, or PBMCs.

Germline CDR1 and CDR2: SGHKS and YYEKEE (reference sequence). J gave up 4 bases and V 1 base, and 5 bases lay outside the gene matches. This CDR3 spans 15 amino acids. Using immunoSEQ multiplex PCR, the repertoire was profiled, and TCRdb retains in-frame clones only, with some absent. The sample comprises a few hundred thousand clones, roughly 89% of which are singletons, and roughly 5% rests with the top ten. This clone turned up a few times. This rearrangement joins TRBV5-5 to TRBJ2-1, with 7 positions matching TRBD1. Input material: peripheral blood. The sequence came from a woman in her 40s who had recovered from COVID-19. CDR3 nucleotide sequence: TGTGCCAGCAGCTTGTTCTCGGGACAGTACAATGAGCAGTTCTTC. Translated: CASSLFSGQYNEQFF.